A single sample is the source of the 13 T cell receptor beta chains below, sequenced in a study of vaccination and CD4 T cells after COVID-19. These receptors' targets are unknown. Treatment in this sample: approximately 9-day PBMC culture with coronavirus spike peptide pools or control peptides (ViraFEST assay). The Oncomine TCR Beta short-read assay sequenced DNA from cultured CD4+ T cells. Using its own MiXCR run on the PCR reads, TCRdb lists one record per CDR3 protein. The profile shows just over 9,500 distinct CDR3 sequences, under 60% of them singletons. Sequenced material: CD4+ T cells from blood, cultured in vitro. Receptors originate from a human donor who had recovered from COVID-19.

Concerning this clonotype itself: Given the absence of the conserved phenylalanine or tryptophan at the CDR3 end, a read error is likely. This rearrangement joins TRBV7-8 to TRBJ2-4; 10 bases agree with TRBD2. J gave up 3 bases and V 6 bases, and 8 bases lay outside the gene matches. Germline V gene lookup returns CDR1 SGHVS and CDR2 FQNEAQ. This CDR3 contains 16 residues. Written as DNA, the CDR3 is TGTGCCAGCAGTCGACAGCGGGAGGGGGTCAAAAACATTCAGTACCTC. Its translation is CASSRQREGVKNIQYL.

V gene TRBV20-1 combines with J gene TRBJ2-7; a possible D gene is TRBD1 (6 bases). In germline, CDR1 is DFQATT, CDR2 SNEGSKA (reference sequence). The CDR3 loop spans 14 amino acids. V was clipped by 4 bases and J by 3 bases, with 16 bases between them. The CDR3 is CSATDRDKLYEQYF. In nucleotides, the CDR3 is TGCAGTGCTACCGACCGGGACAAGCTCTACGAGCAGTACTTC.

This chain connects TRBV27 to TRBJ2-7, with D maybe TRBD2 (6 bases). Germline V gene sequence: CDR1 MNHEY, CDR2 SMNVEV (reference sequence). The CDR3 runs to 15 residues. Trimming shortened V by 3 bases and J by 0 bases, and 12 bases separated the two germline ends. CDR3 sequence reads: CASSLGGARSYEQYF. The CDR3 DNA follows: TGTGCCAGCAGTTTGGGGGGAGCCCGCTCCTACGAGCAGTACTTC.

This clonotype was seen only once. An end of the junction differs from the germline gene, which may be a read error. The genes are TRBV11-1 and TRBJ1-3; D is ambiguous. This CDR3 is 19 amino acids long. CDR1 and CDR2 from the germline V gene are SGHAT and FQDESV (reference sequence). The CDR3 DNA follows: TGTGCCAGCAGCTTAGGTGAAGCCCGCCGACCTACCTCTAGAAACACCATATATTTT. The encoded protein is CASSLGEARRPTSRNTIYF.

V is TRBV6-1 and J is TRBJ1-6; a possible D gene is TRBD1 (5 bases). The CDR3 runs to 15 residues. In germline, CDR1 is MNHNS, CDR2 SASEGT. Deletions cut 5 bases from V and 9 bases from J, with 17 bases between. CDR3 coding DNA: TGTGCCAGCAGTACCAACGGACTTGACAGTTCACCCCTCCACTTT. Translation: CASSTNGLDSSPLHF.

The chain combines TRBV9 with TRBJ1-1; 9 bases align to TRBD1. Germline V gene lookup returns CDR1 SGDLS and CDR2 YYNGEE. V lost 1 base and J lost 1; bases outside the gene matches: 5. This CDR3 region has 16 residues. This CDR3 reads CASSVLQGAPNTEAFF. CDR3 nucleotides: TGTGCCAGCAGCGTACTACAGGGGGCGCCGAACACTGAAGCTTTCTTT.

The V and J genes are TRBV9 and TRBJ2-2; D unclear. The CDR3 totals 12 residues. Trimming cost V 2 bases and J 5 bases, with 4 bases left between them. From germline, CDR1 is SGDLS and CDR2 YYNGEE. As DNA, the CDR3 is TGTGCCAGCAGCGTGGGAACCGGGGAGCTGTTTTTT. The encoded protein is CASSVGTGELFF.

The rearrangement joins TRBV9 to TRBJ1-1; unclear D gene. CDR3 length: 13 amino acids. Trimming stripped 0 bases from V and 0 bases from J, with 3 bases between. Germline V gene data show CDR1 as SGDLS and CDR2 as YYNGEE. DNA for the CDR3: TGTGCCAGCAGCGTAGGGATGAACACTGAAGCTTTCTTT. Protein product: CASSVGMNTEAFF. Complete variable domain (other parts from reference TRBV9 and TRBJ1-1): DSGVTQTPKHLITATGQRVTLRCSPRSGDLSVYWYQQSLDQGLQFLIQYYNGEERAKGNILERFSAQQFPDLHSELNLSSLELGDSALYFCASSVGMNTEAFFGQGTRLTVV.

Within the sample, this clonotype is medium-sized. CDR3 nucleotides: TGTGCCAGCGGTCCGGACAGCTCCTATAATTCACCCCTCCACTTT. The encoded protein is CASGPDSSYNSPLHF. The chain uses TRBV21-1 and TRBJ1-6. TRBV21-1 is described as a pseudogene. The CDR3 totals 15 residues.

The chain has TRBV7-2 and TRBJ2-7; 10 bases line up with TRBD1. Germline V gene data show CDR1 as SGHTA and CDR2 as FQGNSA. The CDR3 is 16 amino acids. After removal of 2 bases from V and 6 bases from J, the junction contained 10 bases not matched to a gene. CDR3: CASSLFPDRGRIEQYF. The DNA of the CDR3 is TGTGCCAGCAGCTTATTTCCAGACAGGGGGCGGATCGAGCAGTACTTC. Supplemented by reference TRBV7-2 and TRBJ2-7, the full variable domain reads GAGVSQSPSNKVTEKGKDVELRCDPISGHTALYWYRQSLGQGLEFLIYFQGNSAPDKSGLPSDRFSAERTGGSVSTLTIQRTQQEDSAVYLCASSLFPDRGRIEQYFGPGTRLTVT.

This clonotype turned up a few times. The chain is built from TRBV6-5 and TRBJ2-2; D is perhaps TRBD1 or TRBD2 (6 bases each). V lost 3 bases to trimming and J lost 5 bases, with 16 bases between them. The germline gives CDR1 MNHEY, CDR2 SVGAGI. There are 16 residues in the CDR3. CDR3 loop: CASSYQTTGRTGELFF. The DNA of the CDR3 is TGTGCCAGCAGTTATCAAACAACAGGGAGGACCGGGGAGCTGTTTTTT.

The genes are TRBV2 and TRBJ1-2; tentative D call: TRBD1 (5 bases). Per the germline V gene, CDR1 is SNHLY and CDR2 is FYNNEI. The V gene lost 6 bases and the J gene lost 2 bases, with 7 bases spanning the gap. The CDR3 totals 12 residues. The chain's CDR3 is CASRGVNYGYTF. The CDR3 coding sequence is TGTGCCAGCAGGGGGGTCAACTATGGCTACACCTTC. The full variable domain, its missing parts supplied by reference TRBV2 and TRBJ1-2, is EPEVTQTPSHQVTQMGQEVILRCVPISNHLYFYWYRQILGQKVEFLVSFYNNEISEKSEIFDDQFSVERPDGSNFTLKIRSTKLEDSAMYFCASRGVNYGYTFGSGTRLTVV.

The rearrangement uses TRBV7-2 and TRBJ1-2; D may be TRBD1 (5 bases). The CDR3 spans 12 residues. Trimming shortened V by 7 bases and J by 7 bases, and 13 bases separated the two germline ends. Germline assignment: CDR1 SGHTA and CDR2 FQGNSA. The CDR3 is CASIPGAGGYTF. CDR3 DNA: TGTGCCAGCATCCCCGGGGCCGGTGGCTACACCTTC.